One T cell receptor beta chain is described in this entry. The antigen is unknown. This sample is part of a study of STAT5B mutations in CD4+ large granular lymphocyte leukemia. Findings and limits, study-wide: 8/27 top patient clones versus 2/35 control clones were TRBV06-family. Main leukemic clonotypes were patient-specific, but roughly 25% appeared at low frequency elsewhere.

This CDR3 is 14 amino acids long. Germline lookup yields CDR1 LGHNA and CDR2 YSLEER. The V segment lost 0 bases and the J segment 9 bases; nucleotides outside the gene matches: 8. TCRdb's copy holds only in-frame clones and misses some; the assay was immunoSEQ multiplex PCR. The sample has 30,000 to 40,000 clones, more than 55% seen once. Sequencing used CD4+ T cells from blood buffy coats. The genes are TRBV4-3 and TRBJ2-7; 7 positions match TRBD1. The TCR sequence derives from a human donor in good health. The CDR3 coding sequence is TGCGCCAGCAGCCAAGAGGGTAGGGGGCAGGGGCAGTACTTC. This gives the protein CASSQEGRGQGQYF.